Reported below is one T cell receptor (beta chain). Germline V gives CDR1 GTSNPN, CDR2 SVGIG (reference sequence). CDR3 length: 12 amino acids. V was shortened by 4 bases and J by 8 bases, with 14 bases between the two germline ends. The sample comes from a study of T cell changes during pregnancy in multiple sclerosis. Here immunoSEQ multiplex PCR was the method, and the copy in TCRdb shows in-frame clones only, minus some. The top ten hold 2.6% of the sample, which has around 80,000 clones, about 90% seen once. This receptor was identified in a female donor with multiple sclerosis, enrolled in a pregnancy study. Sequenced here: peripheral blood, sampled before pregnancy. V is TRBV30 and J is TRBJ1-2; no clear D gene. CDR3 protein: CAWISFMEGYTF. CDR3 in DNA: TGTGCCTGGATCAGCTTTATGGAGGGCTACACCTTC.